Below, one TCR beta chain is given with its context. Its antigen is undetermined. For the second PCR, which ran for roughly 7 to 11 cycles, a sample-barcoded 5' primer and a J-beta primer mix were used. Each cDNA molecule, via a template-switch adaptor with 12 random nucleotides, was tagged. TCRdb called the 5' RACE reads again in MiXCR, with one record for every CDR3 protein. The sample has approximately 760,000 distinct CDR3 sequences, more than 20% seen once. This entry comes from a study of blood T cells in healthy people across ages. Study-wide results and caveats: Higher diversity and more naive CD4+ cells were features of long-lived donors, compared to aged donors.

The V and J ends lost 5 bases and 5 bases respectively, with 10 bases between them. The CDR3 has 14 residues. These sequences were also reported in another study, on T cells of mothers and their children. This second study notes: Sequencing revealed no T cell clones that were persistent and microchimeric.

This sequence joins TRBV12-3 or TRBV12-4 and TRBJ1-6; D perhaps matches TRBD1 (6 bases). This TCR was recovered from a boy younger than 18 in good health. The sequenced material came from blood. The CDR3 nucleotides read TGTGCCAGCAGTGGGACACCAAATAATTCACCCCTCCACTTT. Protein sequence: CASSGTPNNSPLHF.